The entry below describes one T cell receptor beta chain. Study processing details: Using reference gene primer amplification, nucleated cell counts were estimated. Data came from immunoSEQ multiplex PCR; TCRdb stores just in-frame clones and leaves some out. V and J calls and clone size are given by that table; D and trimming were obtained from the DNA. The data contain about 110,000 clones, about four fifths of them singletons. Germline CDR1 GTSNPN, CDR2 SVGIG (reference sequence). V gave up 2 bases and J gave up 8 bases, with 16 bases separating them. The CDR3 totals 15 residues. These data are taken from a study of blood T cell repertoires in COVID-19. Study summary: Nucleic acid was either cDNA or gDNA, and it came from T cells, B-cell-depleted T cells, or PBMCs.

The V and J genes are TRBV30 and TRBJ1-6; possible D gene TRBD1, 5 bases. The TCR was taken from a woman in her seventies with acute or convalescent COVID-19. The sequenced material came from peripheral blood. The CDR3 sequence is CAWSLGSGGYSPLHF. CDR3 DNA sequence: TGTGCCTGGAGTCTCGGAAGCGGGGGGTATTCACCCCTCCACTTT.